These 31 T cell receptor beta chains share one sample of origin, sequenced in a study of molecular identifiers for immune sequencing clone quantification. TCRdb recomputed calls from the PCR reads with MiXCR, one row per CDR3 protein. Seen here are 490,000 or so distinct CDR3 sequences, about 21% observed once, and the top ten hold under 0.85%. The material sequenced was naive CD8+ T cells from blood, with Jurkat cell RNA spiked in. Described subset: FACS-sorted CD8+CD4-CCR7+CD45RA+ naive T cells. Every receptor here comes from a human donor in good health. Some libraries in this study had Jurkat cell RNA spiked in.

This clonotype was counted at least ten times. The J gene is TRBJ2-2, the V gene TRBV4-1; 7 bases are shared with TRBD2. Germline V lookup: CDR1 MGHRA, CDR2 YSYEKL. This CDR3 is built from 16 residues. Unmatched junction bases numbered 3, after V lost 1 base and J lost 1 base. Here the CDR3 reads CASSQGLAQNTGELFF. CDR3 coding DNA: TGCGCCAGCAGCCAAGGACTAGCACAGAACACCGGGGAGCTGTTTTTT.

This chain joins TRBV4-3 and TRBJ2-7; D tentatively reads TRBD1 or TRBD2 (5 bases each). V gave up 4 bases and J gave up 2 bases, with 18 bases separating them. The CDR3 totals 16 residues. Germline V gene data show CDR1 as LGHNA and CDR2 as YSLEER. The CDR3: CASSPQPSGLAYEQYF. The CDR3 nucleotides read TGCGCCAGCAGCCCGCAGCCGTCGGGGCTCGCCTACGAGCAGTACTTC.

Points on this clonotype: A much larger clonotype is one base distant, so this may be a read error. The V call is TRBV5-4, the J call TRBJ2-1, with 8 bases matching TRBD2. Per the germline V gene, CDR1 is SGHNT and CDR2 is YYREEE (reference sequence). The CDR3 spans 15 residues. The CDR3 DNA sequence: TGTGCCGGCAGCTCAGGGACTAGAACGAACAATGAGCAGTTCTTC. This sequence encodes CAGSSGTRTNNEQFF.

This clonotype was counted many times. J is TRBJ2-6 and V is TRBV11-2, with 7 bases fitting TRBD1. Germline CDR1 reads SGHAT; CDR2 reads FQNNGV. CDR3 length: 17 amino acids. Losses at the gene ends were 3 bases for V and 4 bases for J; bases not matched to a gene: 9. Written as DNA, the CDR3 is TGTGCCAGCAGCTTTCCCACGAGGGGGCTCGGGGCCAACGTCCTGACTTTC. Its protein product is CASSFPTRGLGANVLTF.

V and J are TRBV30 and TRBJ2-1; D gene uncertain. V gave up 0 bases and J gave up 3 bases, with 12 bases separating them. Germline CDR1 is GTSNPN and CDR2 is SVGIG (reference sequence). The CDR3 sequence is 15 residues long. CDR3 in DNA: TGTGCCTGGAGTGTACTATCGGTCAGCTACAATGAGCAGTTCTTC. It is translated as CAWSVLSVSYNEQFF.

The rearrangement uses TRBV5-4 and TRBJ1-1; 7 nucleotides align to TRBD1. V was pared by 4 bases and J by 6 bases, with 6 bases of the junction left unmatched. This CDR3 comprises 13 residues. CDR1 is SGHNT and CDR2 is YYREEE in the germline V gene (reference sequence). The CDR3 region is CASSGTAGSEAFF. The CDR3 region has the DNA TGTGCCAGCAGCGGGACAGCCGGCTCTGAAGCTTTCTTT. Complete variable domain (other parts from reference TRBV5-4 and TRBJ1-1): ETGVTQSPTHLIKTRGQQVTLRCSSQSGHNTVSWYQQALGQGPQFIFQYYREEENGRGNFPPRFSGLQFPNYSSELNVNALELDDSALYLCASSGTAGSEAFFGQGTRLTVV.

This clonotype was observed many times. The CDR3, as DNA: TGCAGCGTTGACCCGAGCGGGGGGGGCGAGACCCAGTACTTC. Amino acid sequence: CSVDPSGGGETQYF. The chain employs TRBV29-1 and TRBJ2-5, with 10 bases matching TRBD2. Germline V lookup: CDR1 SQVTM, CDR2 ANQGSEA. CDR3 size: 14 residues. V lost 3 bases, J lost 5 bases, and 6 bases stayed unmatched.

In its sample, this clonotype was seen many times. The chain uses TRBV4-1 and TRBJ1-4; D is unclear. CDR1 is MGHRA and CDR2 is YSYEKL in the germline V gene. The CDR3 spans 16 residues. Trimming shortened V by 0 bases and J by 0 bases, and 8 bases separated the two germline ends. The CDR3 loop reads CASSQDPDTTNEKLFF. In DNA form, the CDR3 reads TGCGCCAGCAGCCAAGATCCAGATACAACTAATGAAAAACTGTTTTTT.

This clonotype was observed many times. The chain joins TRBV9 to TRBJ2-7; D gene ambiguous. Germline CDR1 and CDR2: SGDLS and YYNGEE. The CDR3 totals 13 residues. Trimming removed 0 bases at V and 2 bases at J, with 6 bases between. In DNA form, the CDR3 reads TGTGCCAGCAGCGTAGGGACGGCCTACGAGCAGTACTTC. Translating it yields CASSVGTAYEQYF.

The chain carries TRBV6-5 and TRBJ2-7; possibly TRBD2 for D (5 bases). V was pared by 6 bases and J by 0 bases, with 15 bases between. CDR1 and CDR2 from the germline V gene are MNHEY and SVGAGI. CDR3 length: 15 amino acids. Here the CDR3 reads CASRAGPLPSYEQYF. DNA of the CDR3: TGTGCCAGCAGGGCGGGTCCTCTACCCTCCTACGAGCAGTACTTC.

This clonotype was seen repeatedly, ten times or more. The chain joins TRBV19 to TRBJ1-1; the D is unclear. The CDR3 length is 13 residues. From germline, CDR1 is LNHDA and CDR2 SQIVND (reference sequence). Trimming took off 1 base at V and 1 base at J, with 4 bases between the two ends. The CDR3 reads CASSIGENTEAFF. In nucleotides, the CDR3 is TGTGCCAGTAGTATAGGGGAGAACACTGAAGCTTTCTTT.

V and J are TRBV12-5 and TRBJ2-2, with 16 bases fitting TRBD2. The ends lost 3 bases at V and 5 bases at J; junction bases unmatched: 9. CDR3 length: 19 amino acids. Per the germline V gene, CDR1 is LGHNT and CDR2 is FRNRAP. The CDR3 DNA reads TGTGCTAGTGGTTTAGAACTGGGACTAGCGGGAGGGAAGACCGGGGAGCTGTTTTTT. Translating gives CASGLELGLAGGKTGELFF.

V is TRBV12-3 or TRBV12-4 and J is TRBJ2-3, with D possibly TRBD1 on 5 matching bases. V was shortened by 4 bases and J by 3 bases, with 14 bases between the two germline ends. There are 15 residues in the CDR3. In nucleotides, the CDR3 is TGTGCCAGCAGTTACCGACAGCCAGGGACAGATACGCAGTATTTT. Amino acid sequence: CASSYRQPGTDTQYF.

This clonotype was observed many times. This chain connects TRBV25-1 to TRBJ2-1; no clear D. The CDR3 runs to 13 residues. Trimming cost V 3 bases and J 4 bases, with 7 bases left between them. Germline CDR1 reads MGHDK; CDR2 reads SYGVNS. The CDR3 nucleotides read TGTGCCAGCAGTGACGAAACGTACAATGAGCAGTTCTTC. It translates to CASSDETYNEQFF. Full variable domain (rest looked up from reference TRBV25-1 and TRBJ2-1): EADIYQTPRYLVIGTGKKITLECSQTMGHDKMYWYQQDPGMELHLIHYSYGVNSTEKGDLSSESTVSRIRTEHFPLTLESARPSHTSQYLCASSDETYNEQFFGPGTRLTVL.

Of note for this clonotype: A single base separates this from a much larger clone, so it may be a read error. This chain links TRBV7-9 with TRBJ2-5, with TRBD2 matching 7 bases. This CDR3 comprises 16 residues. Germline V gives CDR1 SEHNR, CDR2 FQNEAQ (reference sequence). J was trimmed by 7 bases and V by 7 bases; bases with no gene match: 18. The CDR3, as DNA: TGTGCCAGCACCCCTTCTCTTGGACTAGGTCGTGGGACCCAGTACTTC. Amino acid sequence: CASTPSLGLGRGTQYF.

The V and J genes are TRBV12-3 or TRBV12-4 and TRBJ1-3, with no clear D. V dropped 5 bases and J dropped 3 bases, with 14 bases sitting between them. CDR3 length: 15 residues. The CDR3 DNA reads TGTGCCAGCAGTACCGATGGGTTCGGTGGAAACACCATATATTTT. It yields the protein CASSTDGFGGNTIYF.

This clonotype was counted a few times. The genes are TRBV6-2 or TRBV6-3 and TRBJ1-1, with 8 bases identical to TRBD1. The germline gives CDR1 MNHEY, CDR2 SVGEGT. The CDR3 length is 15 residues. The V segment lost 5 bases and the J segment 2 bases; nucleotides outside the gene matches: 7. The CDR3, as DNA: TGTGCCAGCAGTACTTGGACAGGGTTAAACACTGAAGCTTTCTTT. This codes for CASSTWTGLNTEAFF.

As concerns this clonotype: One end of the junction is discordant with germline, which a read error may explain. The rearrangement links TRBV20-1 to TRBJ2-1; D tentatively fits TRBD1 or TRBD2 (5 bases each). Per germline, CDR1 DFQATT and CDR2 SNEGSKA (reference sequence). CDR3 length: 15 residues. This CDR3 is CRASDTRGSYNEQFF. The CDR3 bases are TGCAGAGCTAGTGATACGAGGGGTTCCTACAATGAGCAGTTCTTC.

A note on this clonotype: Being one base from a much bigger clone, this may be a read error. The rearrangement links TRBV7-9 to TRBJ2-3; unclear D gene. Germline CDR1 is SEHNR and CDR2 is FQNEAQ (reference sequence). This CDR3 has 8 amino acids. CDR3 DNA: TGTGCTGGGGATGCGCAGTATTTT. Residues: CAGDAQYF.

The table lists this clonotype with many counts. The chain combines TRBV30 with TRBJ1-1; unclear D gene. This CDR3 comprises 12 residues. From germline, CDR1 is GTSNPN and CDR2 SVGIG (reference sequence). Trimming stripped 4 bases from V and 5 bases from J, with 11 bases between. The CDR3 spells CAWIASGTEAFF. The CDR3, as DNA: TGTGCCTGGATAGCCAGCGGGACTGAAGCTTTCTTT. The full variable domain, rest sourced from reference TRBV30 and TRBJ1-1, is SQTIHQWPATLVQPVGSPLSLECTVEGTSNPNLYWYRQAAGRGLQLLFYSVGIGQISSEVPQNLSASRPQDRQFILSSKKLLLSDSGFYLCAWIASGTEAFFGQGTRLTVV.

The table lists this clonotype with many counts. V gene TRBV29-1 combines with J gene TRBJ2-7; 11 bases match TRBD1. J was trimmed by 5 bases and V by 6 bases; bases with no gene match: 9. Germline-derived CDR1 and CDR2 are SQVTM and ANQGSEA. The CDR3 contains 14 residues. CDR3 region: CSVGGRTGGDEQYF. The CDR3 nucleotides are TGCAGCGTCGGGGGGAGGACAGGGGGCGACGAGCAGTACTTC.

Many counts were recorded for this clonotype. The chain employs TRBV15 and TRBJ2-7; perhaps TRBD2 as D (5 bases). The CDR3 spans 13 residues. Deletions cut 5 bases from V and 3 bases from J, with 11 bases between. In germline, CDR1 is LNHNV, CDR2 YYDKDF (reference sequence). CDR3 nucleotides: TGTGCCACCAGCGATGAGGGCCGCTACGAGCAGTACTTC. Amino acids: CATSDEGRYEQYF.

This clonotype was observed a handful of times. V usage is TRBV30 and J usage is TRBJ1-1; the D gene is possibly TRBD1 (5 bases). V shed 4 bases and J shed 0 bases, with 15 bases lying between them. The germline CDR1 and CDR2 sequences are GTSNPN and SVGIG (reference sequence). The CDR3 loop spans 15 amino acids. CDR3 nucleotides: TGTGCCTGGACCTGGACACCAATCATGAACACTGAAGCTTTCTTT. Protein sequence: CAWTWTPIMNTEAFF.

The gene calls are TRBV19 and TRBJ2-7, with TRBD2 identical over 9 bases. This CDR3 comprises 14 residues. Germline trimming cut 3 bases from V and 7 bases from J; bases unmatched to any gene: 7. The V gene's germline CDR1 is LNHDA and CDR2 SQIVND (reference sequence). Here the CDR3 reads CASSIAAGGTEQYF. As DNA, the CDR3 is TGTGCCAGTAGTATCGCAGCGGGGGGTACTGAGCAGTACTTC.

For this clonotype: It is unclear where the CDR3 begins or ends on the DNA, so no DNA is shown, and the CDR3 is as TCRdb lists it. The genes are TRBV11-3 and TRBJ2-1; whether TRBD1, the table's D call, matches the DNA was not checked. Counting both end residues, the CDR3 totals 15 amino acids. Germline V gives CDR1 SGHNT, CDR2 YENEEA. The CDR3 spells CASSLDFAPANEQFF.

This clonotype was seen only a few times. CDR3 amino acids: CSAPQRTGTGVYNEQFF. In nucleotides, the CDR3 is TGCAGTGCTCCTCAACGGACCGGGACAGGGGTCTACAATGAGCAGTTCTTC. V and J are TRBV20-1 and TRBJ2-1; 10 bases match TRBD1. Germline V lookup: CDR1 DFQATT, CDR2 SNEGSKA (reference sequence). The CDR3 contains 17 residues. Trimming cost V 5 bases and J 3 bases; bases outside gene matches: 13.

As for this clonotype: A much bigger clone sits one base away, suggesting this may be a read error. J is TRBJ2-3 and V is TRBV14; 8 nucleotides agree with TRBD2. There are 16 residues in the CDR3. V trimming: 5 bases; J trimming: 0 bases; junction bases outside the gene matches: 7. The germline CDR1 and CDR2 sequences are SGHDN and FVKESK. CDR3 sequence reads: CASSALAVSSTDTQYF. CDR3 in DNA: TGTGCCAGCAGCGCACTAGCGGTTTCTAGCACAGATACGCAGTATTTT.

This clonotype was found many times. The chain links TRBV28 to TRBJ2-1, with TRBD2 as a possible D gene (5 bases). V lost 5 bases to trimming and J lost 9 bases, with 17 bases between them. Germline CDR1 and CDR2: MDHEN and SYDVKM. CDR3 length: 14 residues. CDR3 nucleotide sequence: TGTGCCAGCAGTCCCTACCCGGAGGCGATTGAGCAGTTCTTC. Its protein is CASSPYPEAIEQFF. Using reference TRBV28 and TRBJ2-1 for the parts outside the CDR3, the full variable domain is DVKVTQSSRYLVKRTGEKVFLECVQDMDHENMFWYRQDPGLGLRLIYFSYDVKMKEKGDIPEGYSVSREKKERFSLILESASTNQTSMYLCASSPYPEAIEQFFGPGTRLTVL.

The chain has TRBV6-2 or TRBV6-3 and TRBJ1-5; D not resolved. The V end was cut by 6 bases, the J end by 9 bases, with 9 bases between. The CDR3 is 11 residues long. Germline-derived CDR1 and CDR2 are MNHEY and SVGEGT. The CDR3 DNA follows: TGTGCCAGCAGCACATTAGGGCCCCAGCATTTT. Translation: CASSTLGPQHF.

The sample holds many counts of this clonotype. The chain links TRBV7-6 to TRBJ1-5; D unresolved. The CDR3 extends over 12 amino acids. V lost 10 bases, J lost 2 bases, and 9 bases lay in between. Germline lookup yields CDR1 SGHVS and CDR2 FNYEAQ. CDR3: CATGVGNQPQHF. The DNA for the CDR3 is TGTGCCACTGGTGTCGGCAATCAGCCCCAGCATTTT.

The chain joins TRBV27 to TRBJ2-7; 13 bases are a match to TRBD2. V trimming: 1 base; J trimming: 4 bases; junction bases outside the gene matches: 4. Germline CDR1 is MNHEY and CDR2 is SMNVEV (reference sequence). There are 16 residues in the CDR3. The DNA for the CDR3 is TGTGCCAGCAGTTTATTAGGGACTAGCGGGATGTACGAGCAGTACTTC. Residues: CASSLLGTSGMYEQYF.